The rows below give T cell receptor beta chains drawn from one sample of a study of CD8 T cells in ankylosing spondylitis. TCRdb processed the 5' RACE reads anew with MiXCR; each CDR3 protein has one entry. The table records some 700,000 distinct CDR3 sequences, around a fifth of them present only once. Material: blood, either unsorted or a sorted T cell fraction (not recorded which). The source of these receptors is a male donor with ankylosing spondylitis. Each CDR3 is given with its conserved first and last residue. D genes are given only for firm matches. Some rows mark clone size as missing; the rest say once, few, many or name a class of expanded clone.

TRBV20-1	many	TRBJ2-7	-	TGCAGTGCGCAGCTTGGAGGCAGCCGAGCCAACGAGCAGTACTTC	CSAQLGGSRANEQYF
TRBV7-2	few	TRBJ1-6	-	TGTGCCAGCAGCTTAGTATCCCAGGGGCAATCACCCCTCCACTTT	CASSLVSQGQSPLHF
TRBV4-2	few	TRBJ2-7	-	TGTGCCAGCTGCCAAGGGGGGGGGGTATCCTACGAGCAGTACTTC	CASCQGGGVSYEQYF
TRBV20-1	-	TRBJ2-3	-	TGCAGTGCAAGCCCAGCTACGGGGGCCACAGATACGCAGTATTTT	CSASPATGATDTQYF
TRBV12-3/TRBV12-4	-	TRBJ1-2	-	TGTGCCAGCAGTACCTGGACAGCCGCCCCAGCTCCTAACTATGGCTACACCTTC	CASSTWTAAPAPNYGYTF
TRBV5-6	few	TRBJ1-1	-	TGTGCCAGCAGCTATGGAGACGGACACACTGAAGCTTTCTTT	CASSYGDGHTEAFF
TRBV18	few	TRBJ1-4	-	TGTGCCAGCTCACCCCAGAATGAAAAACTGTTTTTT	CASSPQNEKLFF
TRBV12-3/TRBV12-4	few	TRBJ1-4	TRBD1	TGTGCCAGCAGACAAACAGGGGCGGGAAGTGAAAAACTGTTTTTT	CASRQTGAGSEKLFF
TRBV9	-	TRBJ2-1	TRBD1	TGTGCCAGCAGCGTAGCTACAGGTGTGGGGACAGGTGCCGCCTACAATGAGCAGTTCTTC	CASSVATGVGTGAAYNEQFF
TRBV5-1	few	TRBJ2-5	-	TGCGCCAGCAGCCCCGGGGGACCGCAAGAGACCCAGTACTTC	CASSPGGPQETQYF
TRBV7-3	few	TRBJ1-6	-	TGTGCCAGCAGCTTAAGGGAAGAAAATTCACCCCTCCACTTT	CASSLREENSPLHF
TRBV20-1	few	TRBJ2-7	TRBD2	TGCAGTGCTAGAGGGACTAGCGGGAGTATCTACGAGCAGTACTTC	CSARGTSGSIYEQYF
TRBV20-1	-	TRBJ1-1	-	TGCAGTGCGGGTGTGCCGAACACTGAAGCTTTCTTT	CSAGVPNTEAFF
TRBV30	few	TRBJ1-1	-	TGTGCCTGGAGTGTGAAGCGGACTGCTTTCTTT	CAWSVKRTAFF
TRBV7-2	few	TRBJ2-3	-	TGTGCCAGCAGCCTGGGGAATAAATACACAGATACGCAGTATTTT	CASSLGNKYTDTQYF
TRBV28	-	TRBJ2-1	TRBD2	TGTGCCAGCAGTACTCACCCTCTCCTTACTCTAGCGGGAAATCCCACTAATGAGCAGTTCTTC	CASSTHPLLTLAGNPTNEQFF
TRBV7-9	-	TRBJ1-2	TRBD1	TGTGCCAGCAGCTTAGCTTCTGGGACAGGGGACTATGGCTACACCTTC	CASSLASGTGDYGYTF
TRBV7-9	few	TRBJ1-1	-	TGTGCCAGTGGGTTTCGTAACACTGAAGCTTTCTTT	CASGFRNTEAFF
TRBV5-1	-	TRBJ2-7	TRBD1	TGCGCCAGCAGCTTGGCCGGGACAGCCCACGAGCAGTACTTC	CASSLAGTAHEQYF
TRBV27	few	TRBJ2-7	-	TGTGCCAGCAGATTAAAGGGGAGCTCCTACGAGCAGTACTTC	CASRLKGSSYEQYF
TRBV5-1	few	TRBJ2-7	TRBD2	TGCGCCAGCAGCGCCTCGGCTGGGACTAGCGATTACTCCTACGAGCAGTACTTC	CASSASAGTSDYSYEQYF
TRBV5-1	few	TRBJ2-3	TRBD2	TGCGCCAGCAGCTTGGGGATTCTAGCGGGGACCACAGATACGCAGTATTTT	CASSLGILAGTTDTQYF
TRBV4-1	-	TRBJ2-7	-	TGCGCCAGCAGCCAAGGAGGAGGTGTCAGGGTAGCCTCCGAGCAGTACTTC	CASSQGGGVRVASEQYF
TRBV7-6	-	TRBJ2-7	-	TGTGCCAGCAGCTTGAACAGGGCTAGCGTCGACGAGCAGTACTTC	CASSLNRASVDEQYF
TRBV20-1	-	TRBJ2-5	TRBD2	TGCAGTGCTAGGGAAAGAACTAGCGGCCAAGAGACCCAGTACTTC	CSARERTSGQETQYF
TRBV27	few	TRBJ2-7	TRBD2	TGTGCCAGCAGTTCCCTCGGGACTAGCGGGTCATTCTACGAGCAGTACTTC	CASSSLGTSGSFYEQYF
TRBV20-1	-	TRBJ1-1	-	TGCAGTGCTAGAGATCTAGGACGGTTTGAAGCTTTCTTT	CSARDLGRFEAFF
TRBV6-1	few	TRBJ1-5	-	TGTGCCAGCAGTGGCAGGGGTTATAGCAATCAGCCCCAGCATTTT	CASSGRGYSNQPQHF
TRBV5-1	few	TRBJ1-1	-	TGCGCCAGCAGCGACCCTTACACTGAAGCTTTCTTT	CASSDPYTEAFF
TRBV29-1	few	TRBJ2-2	TRBD2	TGCAGCGTTGAGGGCGGGAGCCTGGGCCCGGGCACCGGGGAGCTGTTTTTT	CSVEGGSLGPGTGELFF
TRBV20-1	few	TRBJ2-1	TRBD2	TGCAGTGCTAGCGCCCCCTCGAGAGGGACTAGCGGCCCAGGGTTTGATGAGCAGTTCTTC	CSASAPSRGTSGPGFDEQFF
TRBV4-1	-	TRBJ2-7	-	TGCGCCAGCAGCCAAGAGGCGGGACCGGCCTACGAGCAGTACTTC	CASSQEAGPAYEQYF
TRBV24-1	few	TRBJ2-7	TRBD2	TGTGCCACCAGTGCGGGGGGTTTCGACTCCTACGAGCAGTACTTC	CATSAGGFDSYEQYF
TRBV11-3	-	TRBJ2-3	-	TGTGCCAGCAGCAGCAGGACCTATAGCACAGATACGCAGTATTTT	CASSSRTYSTDTQYF
TRBV28	many	TRBJ2-4	-	TGTGCCAGCAGTTGGTCCTCACGGATGCTAGCCAAAAACATTCAGTACTTC	CASSWSSRMLAKNIQYF
TRBV27	-	TRBJ2-2	-	TGTGCCAGCAGTTTAGTGGGCTCGGGTAGGACCGGGGAGCTGTTTTTT	CASSLVGSGRTGELFF
TRBV29-1	-	TRBJ2-1	TRBD2	TGCAGCGTTGTAGTGGGGGGGTGGGACAATGAGCAGTTCTTC	CSVVVGGWDNEQFF
TRBV20-1	-	TRBJ2-5	TRBD2	TGCAGTGCTAGAGTAATGGCTAGCGGGAGGGCCGGGGAGACCCAGTACTTC	CSARVMASGRAGETQYF
TRBV7-9	few	TRBJ1-2	-	TGTGCCAGCAGCTTAATTTCGGGGGTCGCGGGCTACACCTTC	CASSLISGVAGYTF
TRBV20-1	few	TRBJ2-2	TRBD1	TGCAGTGCTCGCCCCACAGGGGAAGGTTTAAGAAAAACCGGGGAGCTGTTTTTT	CSARPTGEGLRKTGELFF
TRBV9	-	TRBJ2-2	TRBD2	TGTGCCAGCAGCGGAGGGACTAGCGCGAACACCGGGGAGCTGTTTTTT	CASSGGTSANTGELFF
TRBV2	-	TRBJ2-6	-	TGTGCCAGCAGTGTGGAGGGAAGGGGCTCTGGGGCCAACGTCCTGACTTTC	CASSVEGRGSGANVLTF
TRBV5-1	few	TRBJ2-2	-	TGCGCCAGCAGCTTGGCGGGCATCCCGAACACCGGGGAGCTGTTTTTT	CASSLAGIPNTGELFF
TRBV4-2	many	TRBJ1-4	-	TGTGCCAGCAGCCAAGGGGGCAGGGGCGGATTCCATGAAAAACTGTTTTTT	CASSQGGRGGFHEKLFF
TRBV18	few	TRBJ1-2	-	TGTGCCAGCTCACCACCATGGGACACGGAGTATGGCTACACCTTC	CASSPPWDTEYGYTF
TRBV10-3	-	TRBJ1-1	-	TGTGCCATCAGTGAGTCGTTAGGTTGGAACACTGAAGCTTTCTTT	CAISESLGWNTEAFF
TRBV10-2	-	TRBJ1-2	-	TGCGCCAGCAGCGACTCTGGAGACTATGGCTACACCTTC	CASSDSGDYGYTF
TRBV4-1	few	TRBJ2-7	-	TGCGCCAGCAGCCCGGCAGGGGAAGGGGAGCAGTACTTC	CASSPAGEGEQYF
TRBV3-1	-	TRBJ2-1	-	TGTGCCAGCACCCCCCCGGGGGCCTTTCACAATGAGCAGTTCTTC	CASTPPGAFHNEQFF
TRBV24-1	-	TRBJ2-1	-	TGTGCCACTAGCAACCCCTTGGAAACAGGGGAGCAGTTCTTC	CATSNPLETGEQFF
TRBV28	few	TRBJ2-2	TRBD1	TGTGCCAGCCGAGGACAGGCGAACACCGGGGAGCTGTTTTTT	CASRGQANTGELFF
TRBV19	-	TRBJ1-1	-	TGTGCCAGTAGTACGGTGGGAGGGCGGACTGAAGCTTTCTTT	CASSTVGGRTEAFF
TRBV12-3/TRBV12-4	many	TRBJ1-2	-	TGTGCCACCATTCAGGGTGGGAATGGCTACACCTTC	CATIQGGNGYTF